Below are 8 T cell receptor beta chains sequenced from a single sample in a study of blood T cell repertoires in COVID-19 (TCRdb year 2020). Library creation used the immunoSEQ multiplex PCR assay. TCRdb limited this immuneACCESS table to in-frame rearrangements with V and J called. A share of clones is missing; checked studies link under half to unresolved V genes, and the rest is unexplained. In this sample the table shows 150,000 to 200,000 clones, about 86% of which occur a single time. Jointly, the top ten make up 6.5% to 9.5% of the sample. The specimen sequenced was PBMCs or T cells enriched from blood (not recorded which). The receptors stem from a man aged 35-49 years who had recovered from COVID-19.

The genes are TRBV30 and TRBJ1-6; 9 nucleotides match TRBD1. The CDR3 has 14 amino acids. CDR1 is GTSNPN and CDR2 is SVGIG in the germline V gene (reference sequence). The junction had 8 bases not matched to a gene; V was cut back by 4 bases and J by 10 bases. CDR3 in DNA: TGTGCCTGGAAATTCGGGACAGGGAGCTCACCCCTCCACTTT. Amino acid sequence: CAWKFGTGSSPLHF. Based on the CDR3 plus reference TRBV30 and TRBJ1-6, the full variable domain is SQTIHQWPATLVQPVGSPLSLECTVEGTSNPNLYWYRQAAGRGLQLLFYSVGIGQISSEVPQNLSASRPQDRQFILSSKKLLLSDSGFYLCAWKFGTGSSPLHFGNGTRLTVT.

The rearrangement joins TRBV27 to TRBJ1-4; tentative D call: TRBD1 (5 bases). The germline V gene encodes CDR1 MNHEY and CDR2 SMNVEV (reference sequence). V gave up 6 bases and J gave up 5 bases, with 16 bases separating them. CDR3 length equals 15 residues. The CDR3 DNA follows: TGTGCCAGCAGCCTAGCGACAGAGCTAAATGAAAAACTGTTTTTT. Translated, it gives CASSLATELNEKLFF.

This clone was seen a single time. The chain employs TRBV4-1 and TRBJ2-5, with D unclear. There are 15 residues in the CDR3. Trimming removed 3 bases at V and 0 bases at J, with 11 bases between. Germline loops: CDR1 MGHRA, CDR2 YSYEKL. The DNA for the CDR3 is TGCGCCAGCAGCCACTTAGAGAGGAACCAAGAGACCCAGTACTTC. Residues: CASSHLERNQETQYF.

The chain recombines TRBV12-3 or TRBV12-4 with TRBJ1-5; D ambiguous. The CDR3 runs to 11 residues. V was shortened by 3 bases and J by 6 bases, with 3 bases between the two germline ends. The CDR3 DNA follows: TGTGCCAGCAGTTTGAGTCAGCCCCAGCATTTT. Amino acid sequence: CASSLSQPQHF.

The rearrangement joins TRBV2 to TRBJ2-1, with D maybe TRBD2 (7 bases). Looked up from germline, CDR1 is SNHLY and CDR2 is FYNNEI. CDR3 length equals 14 residues. Trimming cost V 8 bases and J 3 bases, with 14 bases left between them. CDR3: CASLRGGLYNEQFF. The CDR3 DNA is TGTGCCAGCTTGAGGGGGGGGCTCTACAATGAGCAGTTCTTC. Together with reference TRBV2 and TRBJ2-1, the CDR3 gives the full variable domain: EPEVTQTPSHQVTQMGQEVILRCVPISNHLYFYWYRQILGQKVEFLVSFYNNEISEKSEIFDDQFSVERPDGSNFTLKIRSTKLEDSAMYFCASLRGGLYNEQFFGPGTRLTVL.

This clone showed up just once. V is TRBV5-1 and J is TRBJ2-7, with 7 bases that match TRBD1. This CDR3 comprises 15 residues. The V gene end was trimmed by 4 bases and the J gene end by 3 bases; junction bases not matched to a gene: 10. In germline, CDR1 is SGHRS, CDR2 YFSETQ. The CDR3 nucleotides are TGCGCCAGCAGCACTGGGACAGCCCAGTTCTACGAGCAGTACTTC. Amino acid sequence: CASSTGTAQFYEQYF.

The chain carries TRBV2 and TRBJ2-7, with D possibly being TRBD2 (7 bases). The germline V and J ends were trimmed by 2 bases and 6 bases, with 14 bases remaining between them. This CDR3 has 14 amino acids. From germline, CDR1 is SNHLY and CDR2 FYNNEI. CDR3 region: CASSENRGAGEQYF. The CDR3 bases are TGTGCCAGCAGTGAAAATCGGGGGGCGGGCGAGCAGTACTTC.

Comment on this clone: This sample includes further DNA sequences coding for the same CDR3. The chain combines TRBV27 with TRBJ1-1; a weak D match, TRBD1 (6 bases). Looked up from germline, CDR1 is MNHEY and CDR2 is SMNVEV (reference sequence). V was shortened by 2 bases and J by 0 bases, with 7 bases between the two germline ends. This CDR3 spans 14 amino acids. CDR3 sequence (DNA): TGTGCCAGCAGTTTAGAGGGGGTGAACACTGAAGCTTTCTTT. It is translated as CASSLEGVNTEAFF.